These 25 T cell receptor beta chains share one sample of origin, sequenced in a study of T cell repertoires in cytomegalovirus infection. TCRdb reprocessed the reads via MiXCR and lists one record per CDR3 protein. In the table there are approximately 500,000 distinct CDR3 sequences, approximately 17% of which are singletons. The sequenced material came from CD8+ T cells from PBMCs. These receptors were collected from a human donor in good health (CMV status not recorded). Some clones in this sample may be carry-over from other donors' samples.

This clonotype was counted a single time. The V call is TRBV10-2, the J call TRBJ1-1; unclear D gene. Germline lookup yields CDR1 WSHSY and CDR2 SAAADI. The CDR3 totals 14 residues. V gave up 3 bases and J gave up 1 base, with 9 bases separating them. The chain's CDR3 is CASSDLGRNTEAFF. The CDR3, as DNA: TGCGCCAGCAGTGATCTGGGGAGGAACACTGAAGCTTTCTTT.

In DNA, the CDR3 is TGTGCCAGCGCAGACAGGGCTAATCAGCCCCAGCATTTT. Its translation is CASADRANQPQHF. The chain carries TRBV2 and TRBJ1-5, with TRBD1 identical over 7 bases. The germline V gene has CDR1 SNHLY and CDR2 FYNNEI. The CDR3 sequence is 13 residues long. Losses at the gene ends were 8 bases for V and 4 bases for J; bases not matched to a gene: 5.

Many counts were recorded for this clonotype. The chain combines TRBV12-5 with TRBJ1-4; no reliable D call. The V gene lost 3 bases and the J gene lost 8 bases, with 10 bases spanning the gap. From germline, CDR1 is LGHNT and CDR2 FRNRAP. The CDR3 consists of 13 residues. CDR3 DNA: TGTGCTAGTGGTTTTTCGATCGAGGAAAAACTGTTTTTT. This encodes CASGFSIEEKLFF. The variable domain in full, with the rest retrieved from reference TRBV12-5 and TRBJ1-4, is DARVTQTPRHKVTEMGQEVTMRCQPILGHNTVFWYRQTMMQGLELLAYFRNRAPLDDSGMPKDRFSAEMPDATLATLKIQPSEPRDSAVYFCASGFSIEEKLFFGSGTQLSVL.

This clonotype came up a few times. The J gene is TRBJ2-1, the V gene TRBV2; 8 bases map to TRBD2. Germline assignment: CDR1 SNHLY and CDR2 FYNNEI. Trimming removed 5 bases from V and 8 bases from J; junction bases left unmatched: 8. This CDR3 spans 14 amino acids. This CDR3 is CASSQPGLGYEQFF. The CDR3 nucleotides read TGTGCCAGCAGTCAACCGGGACTAGGGTATGAGCAGTTCTTC.

This clonotype has ten or more counts. The V call is TRBV19, the J call TRBJ2-5; perhaps TRBD2 as D (6 bases). This CDR3 spans 18 amino acids. The germline V gene has CDR1 LNHDA and CDR2 SQIVND (reference sequence). Trimming shortened V by 4 bases and J by 4 bases, and 25 bases separated the two germline ends. The CDR3 spells CASSKTWTNREWGETQYF. The DNA of the CDR3 is TGTGCCAGTAGTAAGACCTGGACTAACCGAGAGTGGGGAGAGACCCAGTACTTC.

This clonotype was recorded many times. In DNA, the CDR3 is TGTGCCAGCAGATATACTAGCCGTAGCACAGATACGCAGTATTTT. Its protein product is CASRYTSRSTDTQYF. The rearrangement links TRBV12-3 or TRBV12-4 to TRBJ2-3, with D perhaps matching TRBD2 (6 bases). Trimming cost V 6 bases and J 0 bases, with 13 bases left between them. The length of the CDR3 is 15 residues.

The chain carries TRBV10-3 and TRBJ2-5, with TRBD1 identical over 8 bases. Germline CDR1 reads ENHRY; CDR2 reads SYGVKD. The CDR3 totals 15 residues. Unmatched junction bases numbered 8, after V lost 3 bases and J lost 5 bases. The CDR3 DNA reads TGTGCCATCAGTGAAGGACAGGGCACAGGGGAGACCCAGTACTTC. Its protein is CAISEGQGTGETQYF.

This clonotype was counted at least ten times. This chain connects TRBV28 to TRBJ2-7; 8 nucleotides line up with TRBD1. CDR1 is MDHEN and CDR2 is SYDVKM in the germline V gene. J was trimmed by 3 bases and V by 8 bases; bases with no gene match: 12. There are 15 residues in the CDR3. The CDR3 sequence is CASGRQGKWFYEQYF. CDR3 sequence (DNA): TGTGCCAGCGGCAGACAGGGGAAATGGTTCTACGAGCAGTACTTC.

There are a few counts of this clonotype. The rearrangement uses TRBV4-1 and TRBJ2-4; the D call may be TRBD1 or TRBD2 (5 bases each). The CDR3 runs to 14 residues. From germline, CDR1 is MGHRA and CDR2 YSYEKL. The V gene lost 6 bases and the J gene lost 0 bases, with 9 bases spanning the gap. The DNA of the CDR3 is TGCGCCAGCAGGGGGGAACTAGCCAAAAACATTCAGTACTTC. This encodes CASRGELAKNIQYF.

V gene TRBV9 combines with J gene TRBJ2-1; 10 bases map to TRBD1. The CDR3 spans 15 residues. The germline V gene encodes CDR1 SGDLS and CDR2 YYNGEE. V dropped 0 bases and J dropped 6; count of bases not matched to a gene: 3. The CDR3 nucleotides are TGTGCCAGCAGCGTAGCTGGGACAGGGGCCAATGAGCAGTTCTTC. As protein: CASSVAGTGANEQFF.

This clonotype turned up a few times. The chain employs TRBV27 and TRBJ2-5; D may correspond to TRBD1 or TRBD2 (5 bases each). Germline assignment: CDR1 MNHEY and CDR2 SMNVEV (reference sequence). This CDR3 is built from 16 residues. V lost 5 bases to trimming and J lost 2 bases, with 18 bases between them. Written as DNA, the CDR3 is TGTGCCAGCAGTGAAGAGGGGCGAGGGCGTCAAGAGACCCAGTACTTC. This gives the protein CASSEEGRGRQETQYF.

This clonotype came up a few times. The chain uses TRBV2 and TRBJ2-2; D might be TRBD2 (6 bases). V was cut by 6 bases and J by 2 bases, with 19 bases left in between. CDR1 SNHLY and CDR2 FYNNEI come from the germline V gene. The CDR3 length is 17 residues. The CDR3 nucleotides read TGTGCCAGCAGGAAGCACGGGGCAGGGACTAACACCGGGGAGCTGTTTTTT. Translated, it gives CASRKHGAGTNTGELFF.

The rearrangement links TRBV3-1 to TRBJ2-1; 7 bases align to TRBD2. The CDR3 spans 13 residues. Germline loops: CDR1 LGHDT, CDR2 YNNKEL (reference sequence). Germline trimming cut 4 bases from V and 12 bases from J; bases unmatched to any gene: 9. CDR3 in amino acids: CASSPPTGGRQFF. The CDR3 coding sequence is TGTGCCAGCAGCCCCCCGACGGGGGGAAGGCAGTTCTTC.

The chain combines TRBV20-1 with TRBJ2-2; maybe TRBD2 (5 bases). The CDR3 runs to 16 residues. Trimming cost V 0 bases and J 2 bases, with 13 bases left between them. CDR1 is DFQATT and CDR2 is SNEGSKA in the germline V gene (reference sequence). CDR3 coding DNA: TGCAGTGCTAGAGACGTGAGGGAGCAAAACACCGGGGAGCTGTTTTTT. It specifies CSARDVREQNTGELFF.

This clonotype was observed a few times. J is TRBJ2-5 and V is TRBV2; D uncertain. The CDR3 has 13 residues. Trimming removed 3 bases from V and 5 bases from J, with 10 bases in between. The germline gives CDR1 SNHLY, CDR2 FYNNEI. Here the CDR3 reads CASSETPRETQYF. The CDR3 DNA sequence: TGTGCCAGCAGTGAGACTCCGAGGGAGACCCAGTACTTC.

The chain is built from TRBV6-6 and TRBJ1-1; D gene unclear. CDR1 is MNHNY and CDR2 is SVGAGI in the germline V gene (reference sequence). The CDR3 has 13 amino acids. The V end lost 4 bases, the J end lost 6 bases, and 12 bases lay between the germline ends. CDR3 nucleotide sequence: TGTGCCAGCAGTTGGGCCGAGGGAGCTGAAGCTTTCTTT. Protein product: CASSWAEGAEAFF.

This clonotype was picked up many times. The V and J genes are TRBV11-2 and TRBJ1-1; D is ambiguous. With 5 bases removed from V and 1 base from J, the gap between germline ends came to 17 bases. CDR3 size: 16 residues. CDR1 is SGHAT, CDR2 FQNNGV, per germline. The DNA for the CDR3 is TGTGCCAGCAGCCGAGACCTAGGGCCTCAGAACACTGAAGCTTTCTTT. It is translated as CASSRDLGPQNTEAFF.

This rearrangement joins TRBV10-3 to TRBJ2-7, with a tentative D call TRBD2 (6 bases). V dropped 3 bases and J dropped 5 bases, with 11 bases sitting between them. CDR1 ENHRY and CDR2 SYGVKD come from the germline V gene. The CDR3 consists of 13 residues. CDR3 DNA: TGTGCCATCAGTGAATTTGCTAGCGACGAGCAGTACTTC. Its translation is CAISEFASDEQYF.

Notes on this clonotype: As the CDR3 is not closed by the conserved phenylalanine or tryptophan, this likely results from a read error. The rearrangement joins TRBV9 to TRBJ1-6; D unclear. Germline lookup yields CDR1 SGDLS and CDR2 YYNGEE. The CDR3 consists of 14 residues. V was shortened by 4 bases and J by 0 bases, with 5 bases between the two germline ends. DNA for the CDR3: TGTGCCAGCAGCTCGAGCTCCTATAATTCACCCCTCCACCTT. Residues: CASSSSSYNSPLHL.

This clonotype was seen at least ten times. V and J are TRBV19 and TRBJ1-1; D remains ambiguous. The CDR3 is 13 residues long. The V and J ends lost 7 bases and 7 bases respectively, with 16 bases between them. Looked up from germline, CDR1 is LNHDA and CDR2 is SQIVND (reference sequence). CDR3 residues: CASNQRAPSEAFF. The CDR3 DNA is TGTGCCAGTAATCAACGGGCCCCCAGTGAAGCTTTCTTT.

To note about this clonotype: This sequence may be a read error, since a much larger clone differs from it by one base. The CDR3 loop is CGSSSTAGGPDTQYF. The CDR3, as DNA: TGTGGCAGCAGTTCTACGGCGGGAGGGCCTGATACGCAGTATTTT. The rearrangement uses TRBV12-3 or TRBV12-4 and TRBJ2-3, with TRBD2 matching over 9 bases. This CDR3 has 15 residues.

This clonotype was seen a single time. One base away lies a much larger clone, so this may be a sequencing read error. The gene calls are TRBV11-2 and TRBJ1-2; no definite D call. The V gene lost 0 bases and the J gene lost 4 bases, with 18 bases spanning the gap. CDR1 is SGHAT and CDR2 is FQNNGV in the germline V gene. The CDR3 consists of 17 residues. CDR3 residues: CASSLDYRGEGSYGYTF. DNA of the CDR3: TGTGCCAGCAGCTTAGATTATCGAGGAGAGGGAAGCTATGGCTACACCTTC. Supplemented by reference TRBV11-2 and TRBJ1-2, the full variable domain reads EAGVAQSPRYKIIEKRQSVAFWCNPISGHATLYWYQQILGQGPKLLIQFQNNGVVDDSQLPKDRFSAERLKGVDSTLKIQPAKLEDSAVYLCASSLDYRGEGSYGYTFGSGTRLTVV.

In its sample, this clonotype was seen a few times. The chain couples TRBV11-2 to TRBJ2-3; possibly TRBD1 or TRBD2 for D (5 bases each). CDR1 and CDR2 from the germline V gene are SGHAT and FQNNGV. The CDR3 is made up of 14 amino acids. Between the trimmed V and J ends, which lost 5 bases and 1 base, there was a span of 10 bases. For the CDR3, the DNA is TGTGCCAGCAGCCAACGAGGGGGCACAGATACGCAGTATTTT. As protein: CASSQRGGTDTQYF.

The chain couples TRBV19 to TRBJ2-7, with TRBD2 as a possible D gene (5 bases). This CDR3 is built from 18 residues. V was shortened by 1 base and J by 1 base, with 20 bases between the two germline ends. From germline, CDR1 is LNHDA and CDR2 SQIVND (reference sequence). CDR3 nucleotide sequence: TGTGCCAGTAGTATAGGCCCAGTGGGAGTCTCTAGATCCTACGAGCAGTACTTC. Its translation is CASSIGPVGVSRSYEQYF.

This clonotype came up many times. The chain recombines TRBV6-5 with TRBJ1-1, with D unresolved. In germline, CDR1 is MNHEY, CDR2 SVGAGI. CDR3 length: 15 amino acids. Deletions cut 2 bases from V and 0 bases from J, with 10 bases between. CDR3 residues: CASSYRIELNTEAFF. CDR3 in DNA: TGTGCCAGCAGTTACCGAATAGAACTGAACACTGAAGCTTTCTTT.